Listed below are T cell receptor beta chains from one sample, sequenced in a study of regulatory T cells in long-lasting Graves disease. TCRdb recomputed calls from the multiplex PCR reads with MiXCR, one row per CDR3 protein. Of roughly 400,000 distinct CDR3 sequences in the sample, 20% to 25% were seen once. The specimen was peripheral blood mononuclear cells (PBMCs), collected when the disease was refractory, from a patient treated with antithyroid drugs. The receptors originated from a female donor with Graves disease. CDR3s include the opening cysteine and the closing phenylalanine or tryptophan. Each record gives: V gene, D gene, J gene, clone size, CDR3 protein, CDR3 DNA. A D gene is named only where the DNA matches it firmly. Part of the rows lack a size; the others show once, few, many or a class for expanded clones.

v_call: TRBV20-1
d_call: NA
j_call: TRBJ1-5
clone_size: many
cdr3_aa: CSARDGYSNQPQHF
cdr3_nt: TGCAGTGCTAGGGACGGTTATAGCAATCAGCCCCAGCATTTT

v_call: TRBV24-1
d_call: NA
j_call: TRBJ1-1
clone_size: once
cdr3_aa: CATSDSTGTPAFF
cdr3_nt: TGTGCCACCAGTGACTCCACCGGGACACCAGCTTTCTTT

v_call: TRBV2
d_call: TRBD2
j_call: TRBJ2-5
clone_size: many
cdr3_aa: CASSEATSGSFETQYF
cdr3_nt: TGTGCCAGCAGTGAAGCGACGAGCGGGAGTTTCGAGACCCAGTACTTC

v_call: TRBV12-3/TRBV12-4
d_call: NA
j_call: TRBJ2-1
clone_size: NA
cdr3_aa: CASSLAGEAGNEQFF
cdr3_nt: TGTGCCAGCAGTTTAGCGGGGGAAGCGGGCAATGAGCAGTTCTTC

v_call: TRBV20-1
d_call: TRBD2
j_call: TRBJ2-7
clone_size: many
cdr3_aa: CSARGTSGDTYEQYF
cdr3_nt: TGCAGTGCTAGGGGGACTAGCGGGGACACCTACGAGCAGTACTTC

v_call: TRBV2
d_call: NA
j_call: TRBJ1-3
clone_size: many
cdr3_aa: CASSEQTGRGNTIYF
cdr3_nt: TGTGCCAGCAGTGAACAGACCGGCCGTGGAAACACCATATATTTT

v_call: TRBV30
d_call: NA
j_call: TRBJ2-6
clone_size: NA
cdr3_aa: CAWSVLVPGANVLTF
cdr3_nt: TGTGCCTGGAGTGTACTTGTTCCTGGGGCCAACGTCCTGACTTTC

v_call: TRBV7-2
d_call: TRBD2
j_call: TRBJ2-7
clone_size: many
cdr3_aa: CASSLTSDYEQYF
cdr3_nt: TGTGCCAGCAGCTTAACTAGCGACTACGAGCAGTACTTC

v_call: TRBV28
d_call: TRBD1
j_call: TRBJ1-5
clone_size: NA
cdr3_aa: CASSPKGQGSQPQHF
cdr3_nt: TGTGCCAGCAGTCCTAAGGGACAGGGGAGTCAGCCCCAGCATTTT

v_call: TRBV9
d_call: NA
j_call: TRBJ2-1
clone_size: NA
cdr3_aa: CASSSTSGQDEQFF
cdr3_nt: TGTGCCAGCAGCTCAACCTCCGGTCAGGATGAGCAGTTCTTC

v_call: TRBV2
d_call: NA
j_call: TRBJ1-3
clone_size: many
cdr3_aa: CASRFSGNTIYF
cdr3_nt: TGTGCCAGCAGGTTCTCTGGAAACACCATATATTTT

v_call: TRBV10-2
d_call: TRBD1
j_call: TRBJ1-2
clone_size: NA
cdr3_aa: CASSTPQGDYDYTF
cdr3_nt: TGCGCCAGCAGTACACCGCAGGGGGACTATGACTACACCTTC

v_call: TRBV20-1
d_call: NA
j_call: TRBJ1-1
clone_size: NA
cdr3_aa: CSAREGRANTEAFF
cdr3_nt: TGCAGTGCTAGAGAGGGCAGGGCGAACACTGAAGCTTTCTTT

v_call: TRBV2
d_call: NA
j_call: TRBJ2-2
clone_size: few
cdr3_aa: CASSRNEYTGELFF
cdr3_nt: TGTGCCAGCAGCAGAAACGAGTACACCGGGGAGCTGTTTTTT

v_call: TRBV20-1
d_call: TRBD2
j_call: TRBJ2-4
clone_size: NA
cdr3_aa: CSARGHASGTKNIQYF
cdr3_nt: TGCAGTGCTAGAGGCCATGCCAGCGGGACCAAAAACATTCAGTACTTC

v_call: TRBV5-1
d_call: TRBD2
j_call: TRBJ2-7
clone_size: many
cdr3_aa: CASSLLAGRSSYEQYF
cdr3_nt: TGCGCCAGCAGCCTGCTAGCGGGTAGGAGCTCCTACGAGCAGTACTTC

v_call: TRBV14
d_call: NA
j_call: TRBJ1-2
clone_size: NA
cdr3_aa: CASSQPEGWGYTF
cdr3_nt: TGTGCCAGCAGCCAGCCGGAGGGGTGGGGCTACACCTTC

v_call: TRBV4-2
d_call: NA
j_call: TRBJ1-4
clone_size: few
cdr3_aa: CASSQVRRENEKLFF
cdr3_nt: TGTGCCAGCAGCCAAGTCCGGAGGGAGAATGAAAAACTGTTTTTT

v_call: TRBV7-9
d_call: NA
j_call: TRBJ2-7
clone_size: many
cdr3_aa: CASSLPSSYEQYF
cdr3_nt: TGTGCCAGCAGCTTACCGAGCTCCTACGAGCAGTACTTC

v_call: TRBV7-2
d_call: NA
j_call: TRBJ2-5
clone_size: few
cdr3_aa: CASSLEFALETQYF
cdr3_nt: TGTGCCAGCAGCTTAGAGTTTGCTTTGGAGACCCAGTACTTC

v_call: TRBV5-5
d_call: TRBD1
j_call: TRBJ2-1
clone_size: NA
cdr3_aa: CASSSQGANEQFF
cdr3_nt: TGTGCCAGCAGCTCGCAGGGGGCCAATGAGCAGTTCTTC

v_call: TRBV2
d_call: NA
j_call: TRBJ1-2
clone_size: many
cdr3_aa: CASTDGGADGYTF
cdr3_nt: TGTGCCAGCACTGACGGAGGGGCGGATGGCTACACCTTC

v_call: TRBV7-9
d_call: NA
j_call: TRBJ2-6
clone_size: NA
cdr3_aa: CASSHPPGFGPGANVLTF
cdr3_nt: TGTGCCAGCAGCCACCCCCCGGGGTTCGGCCCTGGGGCCAACGTCCTGACTTTC

v_call: TRBV20-1
d_call: NA
j_call: TRBJ2-7
clone_size: many
cdr3_aa: CSANLRTDYEQYF
cdr3_nt: TGCAGTGCTAATCTTAGGACAGACTACGAGCAGTACTTC

v_call: TRBV20-1
d_call: TRBD1
j_call: TRBJ2-7
clone_size: many
cdr3_aa: CSARPLQGASYEQYF
cdr3_nt: TGCAGTGCTAGACCGTTACAGGGGGCGTCCTACGAGCAGTACTTC

v_call: TRBV19
d_call: TRBD1
j_call: TRBJ1-1
clone_size: many
cdr3_aa: CASSRSPGGLNTEAFF
cdr3_nt: TGTGCCAGTAGTAGGAGCCCAGGGGGGCTGAACACTGAAGCTTTCTTT

v_call: TRBV6-1
d_call: TRBD2
j_call: TRBJ2-3
clone_size: many
cdr3_aa: CASRSRVAGIFSTDTQYF
cdr3_nt: TGTGCCAGCAGAAGTCGGGTAGCGGGCATATTCAGTACAGATACGCAGTATTTT

v_call: TRBV20-1
d_call: NA
j_call: TRBJ1-1
clone_size: many
cdr3_aa: CSAKLQGNTEAFF
cdr3_nt: TGCAGTGCTAAGCTACAGGGGAACACTGAAGCTTTCTTT

v_call: TRBV15
d_call: TRBD1
j_call: TRBJ2-5
clone_size: NA
cdr3_aa: CATSRSDRGRQETQYF
cdr3_nt: TGTGCCACCAGCAGAAGTGACAGGGGGCGGCAAGAGACCCAGTACTTC

v_call: TRBV27
d_call: NA
j_call: TRBJ1-1
clone_size: few
cdr3_aa: CASSRNTRNTEAFF
cdr3_nt: TGTGCCAGCAGCCGAAACACCCGGAACACTGAAGCTTTCTTT

v_call: TRBV19
d_call: NA
j_call: TRBJ2-7
clone_size: NA
cdr3_aa: CASRGRDSYEQYF
cdr3_nt: TGTGCCAGCCGGGGACGGGACTCCTACGAGCAGTACTTC

v_call: TRBV28
d_call: NA
j_call: TRBJ1-5
clone_size: many
cdr3_aa: CASRDTLNGNQPQHF
cdr3_nt: TGTGCCAGCAGGGACACGCTGAATGGCAATCAGCCCCAGCATTTT

v_call: TRBV20-1
d_call: NA
j_call: TRBJ1-6
clone_size: NA
cdr3_aa: CSARVLGPDSPLHF
cdr3_nt: TGCAGTGCTAGAGTATTAGGCCCAGATTCACCCCTCCACTTT

v_call: TRBV12-3/TRBV12-4
d_call: NA
j_call: TRBJ1-3
clone_size: many
cdr3_aa: CASSLGGNTIYF
cdr3_nt: TGTGCCAGCAGCTTAGGTGGAAACACCATATATTTT

v_call: TRBV4-1
d_call: NA
j_call: TRBJ1-2
clone_size: NA
cdr3_aa: CASSQTALVVNYGYTF
cdr3_nt: TGCGCCAGCAGCCAGACGGCCTTGGTTGTAAACTATGGCTACACCTTC

v_call: TRBV2
d_call: NA
j_call: TRBJ1-5
clone_size: many
cdr3_aa: CASSETRSNQPQHF
cdr3_nt: TGTGCCAGCAGTGAAACCAGGAGCAATCAGCCCCAGCATTTT

v_call: TRBV2
d_call: TRBD1
j_call: TRBJ2-7
clone_size: many
cdr3_aa: CASRGDRGGREQYF
cdr3_nt: TGTGCCAGCAGGGGGGACAGGGGGGGTCGCGAGCAGTACTTC

v_call: TRBV28
d_call: NA
j_call: TRBJ2-7
clone_size: many
cdr3_aa: CASSTSNEQYF
cdr3_nt: TGTGCCAGCAGTACTAGTAACGAGCAGTACTTC